This T cell receptor (beta chain) emerged from a study of molecular identifiers for immune sequencing clone quantification. Across the study: Replicates partitioned RNA from about 20,000 or 100,000 naive CD8 cells into five parts, sequencing four.

This clonotype appeared a few times. Its antigen is not known. TCRdb re-derived calls from the PCR reads in MiXCR, one entry per CDR3 protein. This sample yields around 470,000 distinct CDR3 sequences, of which 25% are seen a single time; approximately 0.76% belongs to the top ten. Sorting selected naive CD8 T cells with a CD8+CD4-CCR7+CD45RA+ phenotype. Study outcomes and limitations: Jurkat TCR RNA that was spiked in from one cell was reportedly detectable among one million naive cells. Clones above 20 RNA copies contained over 98% of effector molecules but under 1% of naive ones.

The V and J ends lost 4 bases and 1 base, in that order; junction bases with no gene match: 3. The CDR3 extends over 15 amino acids. Germline assignment: CDR1 SGHDT and CDR2 YYEEEE. This rearrangement joins TRBV5-6 to TRBJ1-3; 9 nucleotides agree with TRBD1. The source material was naive CD8+ T cells from blood, with Jurkat cell RNA spiked in. Subset defined: FACS-sorted CD8+CD4-CCR7+CD45RA+ naive T cells. This clonotype originated in a human donor in good health. Some libraries in this study had Jurkat cell RNA spiked in. As DNA, the CDR3 is TGTGCCAGCAGCGGACAGGGGTTTTCTGGAAACACCATATATTTT. Translation: CASSGQGFSGNTIYF.